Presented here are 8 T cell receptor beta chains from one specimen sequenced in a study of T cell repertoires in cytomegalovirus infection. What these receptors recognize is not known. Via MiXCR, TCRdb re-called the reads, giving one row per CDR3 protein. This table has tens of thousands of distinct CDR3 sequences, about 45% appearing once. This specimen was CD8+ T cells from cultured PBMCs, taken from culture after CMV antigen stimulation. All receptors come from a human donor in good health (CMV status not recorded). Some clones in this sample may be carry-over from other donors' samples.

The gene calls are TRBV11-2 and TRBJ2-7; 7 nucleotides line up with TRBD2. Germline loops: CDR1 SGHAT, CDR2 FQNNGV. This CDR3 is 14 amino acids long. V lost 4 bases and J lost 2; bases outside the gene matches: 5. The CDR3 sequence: CASSSIGGTYEQYF. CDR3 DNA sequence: TGTGCCAGCAGCTCAATCGGGGGGACCTACGAGCAGTACTTC. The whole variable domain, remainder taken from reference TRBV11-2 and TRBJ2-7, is EAGVAQSPRYKIIEKRQSVAFWCNPISGHATLYWYQQILGQGPKLLIQFQNNGVVDDSQLPKDRFSAERLKGVDSTLKIQPAKLEDSAVYLCASSSIGGTYEQYFGPGTRLTVT.

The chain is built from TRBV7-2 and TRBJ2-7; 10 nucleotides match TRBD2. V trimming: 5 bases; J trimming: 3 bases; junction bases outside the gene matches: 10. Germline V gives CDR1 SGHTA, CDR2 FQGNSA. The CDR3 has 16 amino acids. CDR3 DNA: TGTGCCAGCAGCCGAAGACTAGCGGGTCCACTCTACGAGCAGTACTTC. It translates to CASSRRLAGPLYEQYF.

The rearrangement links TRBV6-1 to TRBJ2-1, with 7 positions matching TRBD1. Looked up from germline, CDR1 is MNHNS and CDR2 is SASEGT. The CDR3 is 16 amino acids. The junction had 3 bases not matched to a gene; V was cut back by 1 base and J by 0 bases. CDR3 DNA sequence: TGTGCCAGCAGTGAAGGGGACAGCTTCTCCTACAATGAGCAGTTCTTC. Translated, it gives CASSEGDSFSYNEQFF.

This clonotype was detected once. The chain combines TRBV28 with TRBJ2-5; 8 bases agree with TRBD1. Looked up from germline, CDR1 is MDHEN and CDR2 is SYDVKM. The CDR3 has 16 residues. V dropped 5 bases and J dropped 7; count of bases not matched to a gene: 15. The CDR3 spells CASSTDREKGWGTQYF. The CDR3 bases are TGTGCCAGCAGTACGGACAGGGAAAAGGGGTGGGGGACCCAGTACTTC.

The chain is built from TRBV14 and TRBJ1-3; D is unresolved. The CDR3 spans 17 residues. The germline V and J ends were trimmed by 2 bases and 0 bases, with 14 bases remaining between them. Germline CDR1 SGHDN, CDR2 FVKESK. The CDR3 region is CASSQLVRWSSGNTIYF. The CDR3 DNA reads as TGTGCCAGCAGCCAACTTGTACGGTGGAGCTCTGGAAACACCATATATTTT.

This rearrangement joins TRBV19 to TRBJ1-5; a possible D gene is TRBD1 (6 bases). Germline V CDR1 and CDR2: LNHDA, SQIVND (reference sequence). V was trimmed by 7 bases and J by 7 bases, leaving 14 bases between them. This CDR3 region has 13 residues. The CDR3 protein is CASTPTGLQPQHF. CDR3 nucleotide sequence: TGTGCCAGTACCCCAACAGGGTTACAGCCCCAGCATTTT.

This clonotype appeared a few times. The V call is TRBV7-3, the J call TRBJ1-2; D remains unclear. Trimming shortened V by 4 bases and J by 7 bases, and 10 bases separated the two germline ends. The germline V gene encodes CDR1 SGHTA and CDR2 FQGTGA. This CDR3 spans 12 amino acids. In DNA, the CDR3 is TGTGCCAGCAGCTCGGACGGCGTTGGCTACACCTTC. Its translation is CASSSDGVGYTF.

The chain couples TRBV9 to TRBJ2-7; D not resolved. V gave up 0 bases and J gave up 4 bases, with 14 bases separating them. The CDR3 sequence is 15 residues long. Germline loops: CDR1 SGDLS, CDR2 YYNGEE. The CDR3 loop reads CASSVGSTARYEQYF. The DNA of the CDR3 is TGTGCCAGCAGCGTAGGGTCGACGGCCAGGTACGAGCAGTACTTC.